Listed below are T cell receptor beta chains from one sample, sequenced in a study of T cell repertoires in cytomegalovirus infection. Their target antigens are unknown. TCRdb reanalysed the reads using MiXCR and keeps one entry per CDR3 protein. The repertoire holds about 830,000 distinct CDR3 sequences, with about 33% as singletons. Sequenced here: cultured CD8+ T cells from PBMCs, sampled from culture after CMV antigen stimulation. These receptors were obtained from a human donor in good health (CMV status not recorded). Some clones in this sample may be carry-over from other donors' samples. Both conserved end residues are part of each CDR3. The D gene is left open where the match is weak. Clone size appears in some rows only: once, few, many, or a class for an expanded clone.

v_gene	j_gene	d_gene	abundance	CDR3nt	CDR3aa
TRBV5-1	TRBJ1-1	TRBD1	NA	TGCGCCAGCACCCAGGGACAGGGGGGAACTGAAGCTTTCTTT	CASTQGQGGTEAFF
TRBV18	TRBJ1-1	TRBD1	few	TGTGCCAGCTCACCCCGGGACAGGGGGCATCACACTGAAGCTTTCTTT	CASSPRDRGHHTEAFF
TRBV7-9	TRBJ2-2	TRBD2	NA	TGTGCCAGCAGCTTAGAAGGGAGACTAGCGGGGGACCTTGACACCGGGGAGCTGTTTTTT	CASSLEGRLAGDLDTGELFF
TRBV7-9	TRBJ1-5	NA	NA	TGTGCCAGCAGCACCATCGGCATGGGGGATCAGCCCCAGCATTTT	CASSTIGMGDQPQHF
TRBV6-1	TRBJ1-6	TRBD1	few	TGTGCCAGCAGTGAATTACAGGGGGCGGTGGATTCACCCCTCCACTTT	CASSELQGAVDSPLHF
TRBV4-1	TRBJ2-7	NA	NA	TGCGCCAGCAGCCAAGAGAGGAGCTCCTACAAGCAGTACTTC	CASSQERSSYKQYF
TRBV29-1	TRBJ1-5	NA	NA	TGCAGCGTTGAAGACGACGAGGGAGATCAGCCCCAGCATTTT	CSVEDDEGDQPQHF
TRBV7-2	TRBJ2-5	NA	many	TGTGCCAGCAGCGCCCCTGGGGGGCGGTTAAAAGAGACCCAGTACTTC	CASSAPGGRLKETQYF
TRBV5-1	TRBJ2-5	NA	once	TGCGCCAGCAGCTTGCCGGGGAGTGCGCCAGAGACCCAGTACTTC	CASSLPGSAPETQYF
TRBV7-8	TRBJ1-1	NA	few	TGTGCCAGCACATTTCAGGGTTTCACTGAAGCTTTCTTT	CASTFQGFTEAFF
TRBV7-3	TRBJ2-5	TRBD2	many	TGTGCCAGCAGCCCCATCGGGGGGGCGGGAGAGACCCAGTACTTC	CASSPIGGAGETQYF
TRBV2	TRBJ2-3	NA	few	TGTGCCAGCCTGGGGGTTTTTATGACGGACTTTAGCACAGATACGCAGTATTTT	CASLGVFMTDFSTDTQYF
TRBV12-5	TRBJ1-2	NA	few	TGTGCTAGTGGGATGACAGGCACCTATGGCTACACCTTC	CASGMTGTYGYTF
TRBV5-6	TRBJ1-1	NA	NA	TGTGCCAGCAGCCTCGGGGTACGAGGGGCTTTCTTT	CASSLGVRGAFF
TRBV5-6	TRBJ1-1	NA	NA	TGTGCCAGCAGGGCACCAGGGACCTGGAACACTGAAGCTTTCTTT	CASRAPGTWNTEAFF
TRBV9	TRBJ1-2	NA	NA	TGTGCCAGCAGCCACGGAGAGACTAACTATGGCTACACCTTC	CASSHGETNYGYTF
TRBV15	TRBJ2-6	NA	few	TGTGCCACCAGCAGACTAGGGCCAGTAGTCTCTGGGGCCAACGTCCTGACTTTC	CATSRLGPVVSGANVLTF
TRBV11-1	TRBJ2-1	TRBD1	NA	TGTGCCAGCAGCTATGGACAGGTCATTTCCAATGAGCAGTTCTTC	CASSYGQVISNEQFF
TRBV5-6	TRBJ2-7	TRBD1	many	TGTGCCACTGGACAGGGGGCCTACGAGCAGTACTTC	CATGQGAYEQYF
TRBV9	TRBJ2-5	TRBD2	NA	TGTGCCAGCAGAAGAAGCGGGGGGGCCTCAGAGACCCAGTACTTC	CASRRSGGASETQYF
TRBV6-1	TRBJ2-5	TRBD1	NA	TGTGCCAGCAGTGAGACGACAGGGGCTCTTGTTCTTGAGACCCAGTACTTC	CASSETTGALVLETQYF
TRBV5-8	TRBJ1-5	TRBD1	few	TGTGCCAGCAGCTTACCCGGGACAGGGGTGCATTTT	CASSLPGTGVHF
TRBV14	TRBJ1-3	NA	few	TGTGCCAGCAGCCAAGATGTCCGTAACCGAGGAAACACCATATATTTT	CASSQDVRNRGNTIYF
TRBV7-8	TRBJ2-3	NA	many	TGTGCCAGCAGCTCCCCGCTTCGGAGGGCGAGCACAGATACGCAGTATTTT	CASSSPLRRASTDTQYF
TRBV25-1	TRBJ1-2	TRBD1	many	TGTGCCAGCAGTGCCTTAAGGGACAGGGCTAAGGATGGCTACACCTTC	CASSALRDRAKDGYTF
TRBV4-3	TRBJ2-1	NA	NA	TGCGCCAGCAGCCAAGGACTACTAAATGAGCAGTTCTTC	CASSQGLLNEQFF
TRBV5-6	TRBJ1-3	NA	many	TGTGCCAGCAGCAGTGGGACGAGCTCTGGAAACACCATATATTTT	CASSSGTSSGNTIYF
TRBV27	TRBJ2-3	TRBD2	NA	TGTGCCAGCAGTTTATTAAGGACTAGCGGGGTACGGGATACGCAGTATTTT	CASSLLRTSGVRDTQYF
TRBV27	TRBJ1-5	TRBD1	few	TGTGCCAGCAGTTTATCCCCAGGGGGCCCCGGGCGGCCCCAGCATTTT	CASSLSPGGPGRPQHF
TRBV6-1	TRBJ2-3	NA	NA	TGTGCCAGCAGTTACCCCCCCCCGCAGTATTTT	CASSYPPPQYF
TRBV7-4	TRBJ2-2	NA	NA	TGTGCCAGCAGCTTAGATCGGGTTAAGGAGAACACCGGGGAGCTGTTTTTT	CASSLDRVKENTGELFF
TRBV7-9	TRBJ2-1	NA	once	TGTGCCAGCACCCTAGGGCGGAGCTCCTACAATGAGCAGTTCTTC	CASTLGRSSYNEQFF
TRBV12-3/TRBV12-4	TRBJ2-5	NA	NA	TGTGCCAGCAGTTTGGGGTACGGGGGCCTCTCAGAGACCCAGTACTTC	CASSLGYGGLSETQYF
TRBV19	TRBJ2-1	NA	NA	TGTGCCAGTAGTATAGGGGGGTCGGCCTACAATGAGCAGTTCTTC	CASSIGGSAYNEQFF
TRBV5-6	TRBJ1-5	NA	few	TGTGCCAGCAGCTTCACAGGGTTGAATCAGCCCCAGCATTTT	CASSFTGLNQPQHF
TRBV6-6	TRBJ1-1	NA	few	TGTGCCAGCAGTCTTCGGGGAGGCGTGAACACTGAAGCTTTCTTT	CASSLRGGVNTEAFF
TRBV12-3/TRBV12-4	TRBJ2-2	NA	few	TGTGCCAGCAGTTATTCCGGGACCCGATACGACACCGGGGAGCTGTTTTTT	CASSYSGTRYDTGELFF
TRBV6-5	TRBJ2-1	TRBD1	NA	TGTGCCAGCAGTTACACTGGACAGGGGGCGAAGAAGTCCTACAATGAGCAGTTCTTC	CASSYTGQGAKKSYNEQFF
TRBV12-3/TRBV12-4	TRBJ2-7	NA	many	TGTGCCAGCAGTTTATCGGCCGGGAGCTCCTACGAGCAGTACTTC	CASSLSAGSSYEQYF
TRBV15	TRBJ1-5	TRBD1	many	TGTGCCACCAGCAGAGATTACAGGGGGCTAGGAGGTAGCAATCAGCCCCAGCATTTT	CATSRDYRGLGGSNQPQHF
TRBV4-2	TRBJ1-1	NA	few	TGTGCCAGCAGCCAAGATCAGAGTGGTGACACTGAAGCTTTCTTT	CASSQDQSGDTEAFF
TRBV4-2	TRBJ2-3	TRBD2	few	TGTGCCAGCAGCCAAGAGGAAGCGGGGGGGTTTACAGATACGCAGTATTTT	CASSQEEAGGFTDTQYF
TRBV27	TRBJ2-4	NA	few	TGTGCCAGCAGTCCGACTAGAGGGGGGGGAAACATTCAGTACTTC	CASSPTRGGGNIQYF
TRBV13	TRBJ1-1	NA	few	TGTGCCAGCAGCTTAAGTTACAGGGTGGGTTCTGAAGCTTTCTTT	CASSLSYRVGSEAFF